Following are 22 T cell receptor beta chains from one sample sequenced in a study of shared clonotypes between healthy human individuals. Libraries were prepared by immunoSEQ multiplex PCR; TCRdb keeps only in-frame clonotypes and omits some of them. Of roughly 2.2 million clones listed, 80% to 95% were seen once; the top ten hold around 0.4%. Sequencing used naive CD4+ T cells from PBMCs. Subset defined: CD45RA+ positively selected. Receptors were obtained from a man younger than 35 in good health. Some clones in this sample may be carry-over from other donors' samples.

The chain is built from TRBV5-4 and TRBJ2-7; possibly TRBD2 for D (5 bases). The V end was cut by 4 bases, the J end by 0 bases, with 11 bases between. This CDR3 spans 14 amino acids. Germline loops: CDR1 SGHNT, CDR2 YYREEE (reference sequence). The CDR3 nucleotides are TGTGCCAGCAGCCGACCGGGAAGCTCCTACGAGCAGTACTTC. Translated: CASSRPGSSYEQYF.

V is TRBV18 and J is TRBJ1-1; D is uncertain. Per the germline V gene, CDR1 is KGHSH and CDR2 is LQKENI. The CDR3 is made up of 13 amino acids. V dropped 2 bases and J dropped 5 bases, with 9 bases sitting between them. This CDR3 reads CASSPRAVTEAFF. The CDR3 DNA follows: TGTGCCAGCTCACCAAGGGCCGTGACTGAAGCTTTCTTT.

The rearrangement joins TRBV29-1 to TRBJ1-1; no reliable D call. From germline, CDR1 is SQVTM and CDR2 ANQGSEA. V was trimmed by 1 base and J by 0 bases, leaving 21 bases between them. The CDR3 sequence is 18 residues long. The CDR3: CSVEALFSGGPVNTEAFF. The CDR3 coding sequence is TGCAGCGTTGAAGCTTTATTCTCGGGAGGGCCGGTGAACACTGAAGCTTTCTTT.

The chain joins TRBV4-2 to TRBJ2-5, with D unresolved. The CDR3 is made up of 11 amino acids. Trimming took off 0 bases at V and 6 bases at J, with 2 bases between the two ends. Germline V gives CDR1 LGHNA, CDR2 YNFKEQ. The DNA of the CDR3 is TGTGCCAGCAGCCAAGAGAAGACCCAGTACTTC. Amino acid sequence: CASSQEKTQYF.

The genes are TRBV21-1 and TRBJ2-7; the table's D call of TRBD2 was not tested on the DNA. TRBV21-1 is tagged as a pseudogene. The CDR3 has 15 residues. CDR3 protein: CASSKGTSGIYEQYF. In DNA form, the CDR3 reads TGTGCCAGCAGCAAGGGGACTAGCGGGATCTACGAGCAGTACTTC.

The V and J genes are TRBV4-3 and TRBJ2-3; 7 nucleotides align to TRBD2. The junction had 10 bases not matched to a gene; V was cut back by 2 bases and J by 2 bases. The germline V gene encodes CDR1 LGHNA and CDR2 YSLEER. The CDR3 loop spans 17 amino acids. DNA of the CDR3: TGCGCCAGCAGCCAAAGCCGGCGGGGGACTTACACAGATACGCAGTATTTT. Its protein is CASSQSRRGTYTDTQYF.

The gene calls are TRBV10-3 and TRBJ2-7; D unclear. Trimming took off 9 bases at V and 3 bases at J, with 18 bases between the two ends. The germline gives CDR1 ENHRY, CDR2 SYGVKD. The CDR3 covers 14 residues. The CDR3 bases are TGTGCCATAGGGTTGTCCCCAACAAACTACGAGCAGTACTTC. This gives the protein CAIGLSPTNYEQYF.

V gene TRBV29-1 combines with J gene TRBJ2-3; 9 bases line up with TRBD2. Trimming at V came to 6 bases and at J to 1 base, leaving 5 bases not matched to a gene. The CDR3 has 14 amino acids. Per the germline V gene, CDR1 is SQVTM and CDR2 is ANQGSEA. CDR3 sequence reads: CSVRTSVGTDTQYF. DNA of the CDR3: TGCAGCGTGAGGACTAGCGTGGGCACAGATACGCAGTATTTT.

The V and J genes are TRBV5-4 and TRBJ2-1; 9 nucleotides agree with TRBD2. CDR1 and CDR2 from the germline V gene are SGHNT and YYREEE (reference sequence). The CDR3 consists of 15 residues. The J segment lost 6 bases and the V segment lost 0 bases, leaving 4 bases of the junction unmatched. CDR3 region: CASSLATSGVNEQFF. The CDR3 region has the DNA TGTGCCAGCAGCTTGGCGACTAGCGGCGTCAATGAGCAGTTCTTC.

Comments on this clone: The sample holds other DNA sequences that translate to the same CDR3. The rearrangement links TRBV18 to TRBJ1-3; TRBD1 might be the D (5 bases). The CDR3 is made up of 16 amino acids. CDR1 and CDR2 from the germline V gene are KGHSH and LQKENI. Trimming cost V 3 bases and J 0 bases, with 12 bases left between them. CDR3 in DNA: TGTGCCAGCTCACCCTCGGGGCTTTCCTCTGGAAACACCATATATTTT. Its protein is CASSPSGLSSGNTIYF.

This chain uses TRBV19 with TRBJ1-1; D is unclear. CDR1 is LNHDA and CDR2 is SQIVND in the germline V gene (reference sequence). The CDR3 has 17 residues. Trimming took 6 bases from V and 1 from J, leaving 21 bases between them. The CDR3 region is CASSYRAGVTSNTEAFF. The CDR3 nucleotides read TGTGCCAGTAGCTATAGGGCGGGCGTCACTTCGAACACTGAAGCTTTCTTT.

In DNA form, the CDR3 reads TGCGCCAGCAGTTTAGTGGTAGCGGGAGTCGCCGGGGAGCTGTTTTTT. It yields the protein CASSLVVAGVAGELFF. The rearrangement links TRBV5-1 to TRBJ2-2, with 9 bases that match TRBD2. Germline V gives CDR1 SGHRS, CDR2 YFSETQ. Unmatched junction bases numbered 11, after V lost 5 bases and J lost 6 bases. The CDR3 is 16 residues long.

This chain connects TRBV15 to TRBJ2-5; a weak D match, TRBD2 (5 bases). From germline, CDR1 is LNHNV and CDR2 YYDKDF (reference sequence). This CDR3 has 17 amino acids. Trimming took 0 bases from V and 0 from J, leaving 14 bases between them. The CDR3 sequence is CATSRDKVASHQETQYF. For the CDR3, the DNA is TGTGCCACCAGCAGAGATAAGGTAGCGTCCCACCAAGAGACCCAGTACTTC. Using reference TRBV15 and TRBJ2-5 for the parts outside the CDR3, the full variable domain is DAMVIQNPRYQVTQFGKPVTLSCSQTLNHNVMYWYQQKSSQAPKLLFHYYDKDFNNEADTPDNFQSRRPNTSFCFLDIRSPGLGDTAMYLCATSRDKVASHQETQYFGPGTRLLVL.

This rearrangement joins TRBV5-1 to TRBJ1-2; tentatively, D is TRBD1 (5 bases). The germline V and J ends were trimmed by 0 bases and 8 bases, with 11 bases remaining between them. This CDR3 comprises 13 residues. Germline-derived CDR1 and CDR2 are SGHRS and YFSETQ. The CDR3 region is CASSLGLTDGYTF. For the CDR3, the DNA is TGCGCCAGCAGCTTGGGGCTGACAGACGGCTACACCTTC.

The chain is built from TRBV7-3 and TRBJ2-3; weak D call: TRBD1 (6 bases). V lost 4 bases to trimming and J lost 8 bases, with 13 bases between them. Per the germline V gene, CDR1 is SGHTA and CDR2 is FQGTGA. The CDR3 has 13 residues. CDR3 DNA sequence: TGTGCCAGCAGCTCTACAGGGCAGGCTACGCAGTATTTT. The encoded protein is CASSSTGQATQYF.

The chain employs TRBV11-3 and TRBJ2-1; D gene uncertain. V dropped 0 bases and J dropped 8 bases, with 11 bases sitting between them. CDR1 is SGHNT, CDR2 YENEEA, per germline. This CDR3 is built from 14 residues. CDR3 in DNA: TGTGCCAGCAGCTTAGAGGCTACGAGCGATGAGCAGTTCTTC. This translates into CASSLEATSDEQFF.

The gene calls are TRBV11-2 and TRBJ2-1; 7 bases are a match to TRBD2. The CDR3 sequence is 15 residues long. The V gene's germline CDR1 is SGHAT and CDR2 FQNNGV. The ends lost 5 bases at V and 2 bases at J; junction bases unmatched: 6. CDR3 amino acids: CASSRLAGAYNEQFF. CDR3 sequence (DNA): TGTGCCAGCAGCCGCTTGGCGGGAGCCTACAATGAGCAGTTCTTC. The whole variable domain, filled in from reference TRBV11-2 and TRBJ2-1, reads EAGVAQSPRYKIIEKRQSVAFWCNPISGHATLYWYQQILGQGPKLLIQFQNNGVVDDSQLPKDRFSAERLKGVDSTLKIQPAKLEDSAVYLCASSRLAGAYNEQFFGPGTRLTVL.

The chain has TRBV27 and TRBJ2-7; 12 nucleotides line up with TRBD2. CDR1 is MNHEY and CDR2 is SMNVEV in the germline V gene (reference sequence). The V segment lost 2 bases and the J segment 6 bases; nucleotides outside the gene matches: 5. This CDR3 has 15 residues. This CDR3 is CASSLLAGGPSEQYF. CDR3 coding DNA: TGTGCCAGCAGTTTACTAGCGGGAGGGCCAAGCGAGCAGTACTTC.

This chain's CDR3 is CSVALRLMRETQYF. For the CDR3, the DNA is TGCAGCGTTGCTTTGAGGCTCATGCGCGAGACCCAGTACTTC. The chain carries TRBV29-1 and TRBJ2-5; D ambiguous. The CDR3 contains 14 residues. The V gene's germline CDR1 is SQVTM and CDR2 ANQGSEA. V dropped 4 bases and J dropped 5 bases, with 17 bases sitting between them.

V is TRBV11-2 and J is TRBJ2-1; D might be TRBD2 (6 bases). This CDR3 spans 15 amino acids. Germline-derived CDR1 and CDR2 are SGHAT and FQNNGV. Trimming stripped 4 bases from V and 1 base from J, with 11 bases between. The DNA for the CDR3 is TGTGCCAGCAGCTCTAGCGTGGGATCCTACAATGAGCAGTTCTTC. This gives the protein CASSSSVGSYNEQFF.

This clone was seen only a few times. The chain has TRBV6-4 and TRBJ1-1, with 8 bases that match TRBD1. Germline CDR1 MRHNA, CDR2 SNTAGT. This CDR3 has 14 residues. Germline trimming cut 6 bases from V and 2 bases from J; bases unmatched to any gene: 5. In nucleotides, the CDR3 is TGTGCCAGCAGCCCAGGGGGCGTTAACACTGAAGCTTTCTTT. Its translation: CASSPGGVNTEAFF.

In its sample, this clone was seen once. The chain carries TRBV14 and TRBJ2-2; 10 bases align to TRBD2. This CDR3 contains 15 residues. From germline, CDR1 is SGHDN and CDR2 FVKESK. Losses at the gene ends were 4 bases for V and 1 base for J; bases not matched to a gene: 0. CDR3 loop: CASSRTSGNTGELFF. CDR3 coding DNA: TGTGCCAGCAGCCGGACTAGCGGGAACACCGGGGAGCTGTTTTTT.